Below are 7 T cell receptor beta chains sequenced from a single sample in a study of healthy donors' naive CD4 and CD8 T cells. Starting from 500 ng of total RNA, TCR libraries were made with linear amplification. Each CDR3 protein is one row after TCRdb ran MiXCR on the reads. The sample gives 150,000 to 200,000 distinct CDR3 sequences, about four fifths of which show up once; roughly 2.4% is in the top ten. The sample was naive CD4+ and CD8+ T cells sorted from blood, pooled from several donors. These receptors were taken from a pool of human donors in good health; the sample pools cells from several healthy donors.

The chain joins TRBV29-1 to TRBJ2-7; 7 bases match TRBD1. The CDR3 is 12 amino acids. V shed 6 bases and J 2 bases; nucleotides not matched to a gene: 4. Germline CDR1 is SQVTM and CDR2 is ANQGSEA. CDR3 sequence reads: CSVSTGTYEQYV. In DNA form, the CDR3 reads TGCAGCGTCTCGACAGGGACCTACGAGCAGTACGTC.

This clonotype has a handful of counts. The chain couples TRBV29-1 to TRBJ2-5; 9 nucleotides line up with TRBD1. CDR3 size: 12 residues. V was clipped by 6 bases and J by 6 bases; unmatched bases: 5. The germline gives CDR1 SQVTM, CDR2 ANQGSEA. The CDR3 is CSVGQGGQTQYF. CDR3 nucleotide sequence: TGCAGCGTGGGACAGGGAGGACAGACCCAGTACTTC.

This chain uses TRBV6-6 with TRBJ2-5; weak D call: TRBD1 (5 bases). Trimming pared 1 base from V and 4 bases from J, leaving 16 bases between. Looked up from germline, CDR1 is MNHNY and CDR2 is SVGAGI (reference sequence). The CDR3 extends over 16 amino acids. The CDR3 coding sequence is TGTGCCAGCAGTTACTATACGGCTCAGGGCGGAGAGACCCAGTACTTC. Amino acid sequence: CASSYYTAQGGETQYF.

V usage is TRBV29-1 and J usage is TRBJ1-5, with a tentative D call TRBD1 (5 bases). The CDR3 contains 13 residues. V shed 4 bases and J shed 6 bases, with 13 bases lying between them. CDR1 is SQVTM and CDR2 is ANQGSEA in the germline V gene. This CDR3 is CSVVEGLGQPQHF. In nucleotides, the CDR3 is TGCAGCGTTGTTGAGGGGCTGGGTCAGCCCCAGCATTTT.

This clonotype was picked up a small number of times. The chain employs TRBV29-1 and TRBJ1-1; D might be TRBD1 (6 bases). The V gene's germline CDR1 is SQVTM and CDR2 ANQGSEA. The CDR3 extends over 13 amino acids. Trimming shortened V by 6 bases and J by 0 bases, and 11 bases separated the two germline ends. The CDR3 loop is CSVLGTLNTEAFF. The CDR3 nucleotides are TGCAGCGTGTTGGGGACACTGAACACTGAAGCTTTCTTT.

This sequence joins TRBV15 and TRBJ2-7; a weak D match, TRBD1 (5 bases). The V end was cut by 3 bases, the J end by 1 base, with 13 bases between. The germline V gene encodes CDR1 LNHNV and CDR2 YYDKDF (reference sequence). This CDR3 spans 15 amino acids. The CDR3 DNA follows: TGTGCCACCAGCAGGGCCAGGACACGGTCCTACGAGCAGTACGTC. Translation: CATSRARTRSYEQYV.

The chain is built from TRBV5-1 and TRBJ2-1, with 9 bases identical to TRBD2. CDR3 size: 16 residues. CDR1 and CDR2 from the germline V gene are SGHRS and YFSETQ. V shed 4 bases and J 0 bases; nucleotides not matched to a gene: 5. The DNA for the CDR3 is TGCGCCAGCAGCCCGAGCGGGGGGAACTCCTACAATGAGCAGTTCTTC. Translation gives CASSPSGGNSYNEQFF.